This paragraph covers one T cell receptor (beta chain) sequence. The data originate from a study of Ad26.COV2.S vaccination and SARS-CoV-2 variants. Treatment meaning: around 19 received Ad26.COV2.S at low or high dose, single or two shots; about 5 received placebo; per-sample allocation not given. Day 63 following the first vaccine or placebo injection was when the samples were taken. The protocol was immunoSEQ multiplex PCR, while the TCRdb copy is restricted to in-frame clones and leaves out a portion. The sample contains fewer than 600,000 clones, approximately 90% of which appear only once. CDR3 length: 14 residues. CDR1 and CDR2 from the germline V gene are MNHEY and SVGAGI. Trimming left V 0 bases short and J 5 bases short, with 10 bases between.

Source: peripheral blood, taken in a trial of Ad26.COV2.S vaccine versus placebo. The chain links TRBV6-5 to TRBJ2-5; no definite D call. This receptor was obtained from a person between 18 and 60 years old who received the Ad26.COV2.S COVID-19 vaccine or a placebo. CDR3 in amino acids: CASSYSSRVETQYF. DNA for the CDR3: TGTGCCAGCAGTTACTCGTCTCGGGTTGAGACCCAGTACTTC.